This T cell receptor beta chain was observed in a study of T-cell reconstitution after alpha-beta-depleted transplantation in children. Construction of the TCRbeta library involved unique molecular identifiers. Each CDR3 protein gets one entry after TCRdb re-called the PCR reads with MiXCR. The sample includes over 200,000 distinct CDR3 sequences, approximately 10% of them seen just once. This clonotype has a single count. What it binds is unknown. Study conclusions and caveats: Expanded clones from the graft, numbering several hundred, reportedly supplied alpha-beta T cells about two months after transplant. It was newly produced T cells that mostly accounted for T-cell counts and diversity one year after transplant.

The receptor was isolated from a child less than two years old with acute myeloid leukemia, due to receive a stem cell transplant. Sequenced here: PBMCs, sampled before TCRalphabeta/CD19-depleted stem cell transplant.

CDR3 protein: CASRLMGNEQFF. The CDR3 nucleotides read TGTGCCAGCAGACTGATGGGGAATGAGCAGTTCTTC. The rearrangement links TRBV5-6 to TRBJ2-1; no clear D. Germline CDR1 reads SGHDT; CDR2 reads YYEEEE. CDR3 length: 12 residues. V lost 5 bases and J lost 7, with 10 bases in between.